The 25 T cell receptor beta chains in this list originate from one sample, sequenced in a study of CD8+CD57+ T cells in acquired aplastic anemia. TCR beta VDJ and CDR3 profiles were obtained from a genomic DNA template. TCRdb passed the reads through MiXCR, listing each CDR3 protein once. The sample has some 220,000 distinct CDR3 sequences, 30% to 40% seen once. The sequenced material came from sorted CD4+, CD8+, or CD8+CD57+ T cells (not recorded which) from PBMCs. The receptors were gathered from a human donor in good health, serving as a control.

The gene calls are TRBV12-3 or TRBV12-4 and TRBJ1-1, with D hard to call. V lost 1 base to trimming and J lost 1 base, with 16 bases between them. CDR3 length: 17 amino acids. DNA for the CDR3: TGTGCCAGCAGTTTAGTGTGGTCAGGAGGAACGAACACTGAAGCTTTCTTT. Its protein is CASSLVWSGGTNTEAFF.

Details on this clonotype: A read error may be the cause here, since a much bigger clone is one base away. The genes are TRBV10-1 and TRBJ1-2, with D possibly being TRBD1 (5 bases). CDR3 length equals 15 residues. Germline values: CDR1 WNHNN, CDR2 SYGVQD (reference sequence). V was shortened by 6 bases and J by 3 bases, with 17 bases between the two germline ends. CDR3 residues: CASSWGVGTDYGYTF. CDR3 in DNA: TGCGCCAGCAGCTGGGGGGTCGGGACGGACTATGGCTACACCTTC.

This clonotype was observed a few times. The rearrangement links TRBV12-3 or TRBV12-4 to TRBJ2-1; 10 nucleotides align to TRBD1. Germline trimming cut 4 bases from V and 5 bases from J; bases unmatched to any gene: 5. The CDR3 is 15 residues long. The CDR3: CASSWTGGFHNEQFF. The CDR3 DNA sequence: TGTGCCAGCAGTTGGACAGGGGGATTTCACAATGAGCAGTTCTTC.

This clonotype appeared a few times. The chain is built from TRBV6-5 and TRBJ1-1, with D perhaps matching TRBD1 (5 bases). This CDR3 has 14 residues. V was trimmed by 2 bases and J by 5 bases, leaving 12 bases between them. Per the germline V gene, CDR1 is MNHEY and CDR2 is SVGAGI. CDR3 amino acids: CASSYRGRATEAFF. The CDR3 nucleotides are TGTGCCAGCAGTTACAGGGGACGGGCTACTGAAGCTTTCTTT.

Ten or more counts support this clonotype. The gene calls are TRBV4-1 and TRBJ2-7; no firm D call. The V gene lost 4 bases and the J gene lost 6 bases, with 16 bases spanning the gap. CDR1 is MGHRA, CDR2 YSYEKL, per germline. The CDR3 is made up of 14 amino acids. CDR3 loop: CASSLDQTRSEQYF. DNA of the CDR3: TGCGCCAGCAGCCTAGACCAGACCCGGAGCGAGCAGTACTTC.

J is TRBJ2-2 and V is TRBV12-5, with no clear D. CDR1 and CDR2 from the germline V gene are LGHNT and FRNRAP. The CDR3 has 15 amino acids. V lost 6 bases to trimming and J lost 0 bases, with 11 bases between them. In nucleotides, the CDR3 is TGTGCTAGTGGCTCGGTACGCTCGAACACCGGGGAGCTGTTTTTT. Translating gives CASGSVRSNTGELFF.

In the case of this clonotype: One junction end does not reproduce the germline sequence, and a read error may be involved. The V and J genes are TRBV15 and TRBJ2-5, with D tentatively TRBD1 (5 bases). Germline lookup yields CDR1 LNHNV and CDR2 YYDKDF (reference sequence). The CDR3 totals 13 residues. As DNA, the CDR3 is TGTGTCACCAGCAGGGTCGCCGGGGAGACCCAGTACTTC. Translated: CVTSRVAGETQYF.

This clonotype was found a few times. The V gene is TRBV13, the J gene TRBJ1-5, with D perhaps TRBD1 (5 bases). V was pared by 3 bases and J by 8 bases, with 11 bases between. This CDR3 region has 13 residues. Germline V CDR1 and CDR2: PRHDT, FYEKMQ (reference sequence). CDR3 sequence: CASSFRGIEPQHF. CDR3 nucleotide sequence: TGTGCCAGCAGCTTTCGGGGGATCGAGCCCCAGCATTTT.

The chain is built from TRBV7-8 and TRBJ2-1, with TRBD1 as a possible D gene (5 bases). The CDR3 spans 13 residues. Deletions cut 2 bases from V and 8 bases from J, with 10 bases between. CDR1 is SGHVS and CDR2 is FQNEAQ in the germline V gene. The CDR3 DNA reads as TGTGCCAGCAGCTTAACAGGTGGTCATGAGCAGTTCTTC. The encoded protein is CASSLTGGHEQFF.

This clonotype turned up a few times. The CDR3 protein is CASSDSGGGRRTPDGYTF. The CDR3, as DNA: TGTGCCAGCAGTGACTCGGGAGGGGGACGACGGACTCCCGATGGCTACACCTTC. This chain connects TRBV6-4 to TRBJ1-2, with TRBD1 as a possible D gene (6 bases). The CDR3 covers 18 residues. Between the trimmed V and J ends, which lost 0 bases and 6 bases, there was a span of 23 bases. Germline assignment: CDR1 MRHNA and CDR2 SNTAGT.

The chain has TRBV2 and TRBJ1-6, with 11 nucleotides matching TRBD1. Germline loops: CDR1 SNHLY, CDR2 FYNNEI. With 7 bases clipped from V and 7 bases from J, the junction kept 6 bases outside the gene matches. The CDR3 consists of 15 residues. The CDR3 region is CASTWTGGMNSPLHF. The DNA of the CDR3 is TGTGCCAGCACCTGGACAGGGGGCATGAATTCACCCCTCCACTTT. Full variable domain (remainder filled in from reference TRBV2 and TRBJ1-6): EPEVTQTPSHQVTQMGQEVILRCVPISNHLYFYWYRQILGQKVEFLVSFYNNEISEKSEIFDDQFSVERPDGSNFTLKIRSTKLEDSAMYFCASTWTGGMNSPLHFGNGTRLTVT.

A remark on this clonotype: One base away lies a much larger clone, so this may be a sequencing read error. Written as DNA, the CDR3 is TGTGCCGGCAGCCTCCGCAGTGGGCAGGGGTGGGATGGCTACACCTTC. Protein product: CAGSLRSGQGWDGYTF. The genes are TRBV9 and TRBJ1-2; possible D gene TRBD1, 6 bases. Germline V lookup: CDR1 SGDLS, CDR2 YYNGEE. This CDR3 has 16 amino acids. Together with reference TRBV9 and TRBJ1-2, the CDR3 gives the full variable domain: DSGVTQTPKHLITATGQRVTLRCSPRSGDLSVYWYQQSLDQGLQFLIQYYNGEERAKGNILERFSAQQFPDLHSELNLSSLELGDSALYFCAGSLRSGQGWDGYTFGSGTRLTVV.

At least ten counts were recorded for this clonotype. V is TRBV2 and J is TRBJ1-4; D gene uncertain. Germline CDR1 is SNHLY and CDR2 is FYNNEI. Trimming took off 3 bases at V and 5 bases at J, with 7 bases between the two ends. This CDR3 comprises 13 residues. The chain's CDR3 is CASSDWRNEKLFF. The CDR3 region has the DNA TGTGCCAGCAGTGATTGGAGGAATGAAAAACTGTTTTTT.

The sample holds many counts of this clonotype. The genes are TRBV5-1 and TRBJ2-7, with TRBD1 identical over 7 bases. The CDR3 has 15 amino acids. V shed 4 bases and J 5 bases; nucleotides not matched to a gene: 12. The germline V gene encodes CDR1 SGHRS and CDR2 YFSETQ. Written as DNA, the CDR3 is TGCGCCAGCAGCCCAACCAACGGACAGGTTAACGAGCAGTACTTC. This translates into CASSPTNGQVNEQYF.

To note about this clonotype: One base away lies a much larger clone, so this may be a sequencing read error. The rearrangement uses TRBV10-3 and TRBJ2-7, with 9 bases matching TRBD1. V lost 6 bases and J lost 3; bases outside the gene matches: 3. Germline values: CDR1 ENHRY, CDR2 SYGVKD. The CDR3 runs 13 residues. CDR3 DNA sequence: TGTGCCATCAGAACGACAGGGGGCTACGAGCAGTACTTC. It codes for CAIRTTGGYEQYF.

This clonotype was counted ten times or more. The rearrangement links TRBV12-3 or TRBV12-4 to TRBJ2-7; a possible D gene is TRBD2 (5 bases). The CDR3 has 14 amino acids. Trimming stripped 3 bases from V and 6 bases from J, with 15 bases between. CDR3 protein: CASSFLGANPEQYF. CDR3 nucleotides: TGTGCCAGCAGTTTTTTGGGAGCCAACCCCGAGCAGTACTTC.

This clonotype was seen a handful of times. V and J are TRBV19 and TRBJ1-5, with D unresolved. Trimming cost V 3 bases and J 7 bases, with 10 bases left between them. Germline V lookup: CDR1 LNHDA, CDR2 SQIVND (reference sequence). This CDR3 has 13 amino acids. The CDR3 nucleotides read TGTGCCAGTAGTATTTTCGCAGTACAGCCCCAGCATTTT. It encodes CASSIFAVQPQHF.

The CDR3 region is CSAQGSGTGELFF. Written as DNA, the CDR3 is TGCAGTGCCCAAGGTTCTGGCACCGGGGAGCTGTTTTTT. The rearrangement uses TRBV20-1 and TRBJ2-2; D is undetermined. V lost 6 bases to trimming and J lost 4 bases, with 12 bases between them. CDR3 length equals 13 residues. CDR1 is DFQATT and CDR2 is SNEGSKA in the germline V gene (reference sequence).

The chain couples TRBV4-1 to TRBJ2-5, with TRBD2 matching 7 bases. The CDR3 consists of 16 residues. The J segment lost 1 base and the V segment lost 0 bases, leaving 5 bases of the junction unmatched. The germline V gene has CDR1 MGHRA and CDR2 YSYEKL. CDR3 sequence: CASSQEISGFQETQYF. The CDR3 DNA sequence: TGCGCCAGCAGCCAAGAAATTAGCGGGTTCCAAGAGACCCAGTACTTC.

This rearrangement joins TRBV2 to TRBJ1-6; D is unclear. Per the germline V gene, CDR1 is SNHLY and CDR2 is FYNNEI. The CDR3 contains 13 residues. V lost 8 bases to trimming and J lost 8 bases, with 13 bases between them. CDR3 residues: CASAVDSYSPLHF. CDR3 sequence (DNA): TGTGCCAGCGCGGTAGACTCCTATTCACCCCTCCACTTT.

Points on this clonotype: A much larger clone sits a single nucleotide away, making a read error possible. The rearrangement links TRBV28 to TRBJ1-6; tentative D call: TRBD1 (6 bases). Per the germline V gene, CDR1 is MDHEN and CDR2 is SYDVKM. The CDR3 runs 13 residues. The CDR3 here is CAGNREGNPPLHF. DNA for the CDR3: TGTGCCGGGAACAGGGAGGGTAATCCACCCCTCCACTTT. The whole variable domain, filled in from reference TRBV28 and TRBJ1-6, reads DVKVTQSSRYLVKRTGEKVFLECVQDMDHENMFWYRQDPGLGLRLIYFSYDVKMKEKGDIPEGYSVSREKKERFSLILESASTNQTSMYLCAGNREGNPPLHFGNGTRLTVT.

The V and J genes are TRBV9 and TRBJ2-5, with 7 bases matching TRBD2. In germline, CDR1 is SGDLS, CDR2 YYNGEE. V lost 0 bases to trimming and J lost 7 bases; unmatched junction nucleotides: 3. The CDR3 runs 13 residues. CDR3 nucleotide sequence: TGTGCCAGCAGCGTAGCGGGGGGAGCGACCCAGTACTTC. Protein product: CASSVAGGATQYF.

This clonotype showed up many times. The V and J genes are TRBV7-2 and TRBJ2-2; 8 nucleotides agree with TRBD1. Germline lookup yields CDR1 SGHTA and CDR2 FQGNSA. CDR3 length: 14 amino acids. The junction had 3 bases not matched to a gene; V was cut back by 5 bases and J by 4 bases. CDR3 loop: CASSRTGFTGELFF. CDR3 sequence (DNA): TGTGCCAGCAGCCGGACAGGGTTCACCGGGGAGCTGTTTTTT.

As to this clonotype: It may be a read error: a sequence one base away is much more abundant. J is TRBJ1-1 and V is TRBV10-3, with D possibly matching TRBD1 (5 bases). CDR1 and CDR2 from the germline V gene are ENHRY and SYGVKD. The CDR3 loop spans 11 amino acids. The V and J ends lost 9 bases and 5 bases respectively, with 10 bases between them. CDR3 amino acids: CAIAGGTEAFF. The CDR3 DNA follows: TGTGCCATAGCGGGGGGAACTGAAGCTTTCTTT.

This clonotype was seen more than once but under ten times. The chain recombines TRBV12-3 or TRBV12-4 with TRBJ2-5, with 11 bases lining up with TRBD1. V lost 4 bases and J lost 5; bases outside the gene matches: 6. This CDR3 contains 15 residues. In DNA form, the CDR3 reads TGTGCCAGCAGTTCCGGGACAGGGGGGCGGGAGACCCAGTACTTC. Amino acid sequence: CASSSGTGGRETQYF.